Listed below are T cell receptor beta chains from one sample, sequenced in a study of T-cell reconstitution after alpha-beta-depleted transplantation in children. TCRdb processed the PCR reads anew with MiXCR; each CDR3 protein has one entry. This sample has 190,000 or so distinct CDR3 sequences, with more than 14% found just once. Sequencing used PBMCs from the stem cell graft donor, obtained from the stem cell graft. The receptors were sampled from a human donor who donated a stem cell graft to a child with acute lymphoblastic leukemia. The CDR3 runs from the conserved cysteine through the conserved F or W. Each record gives: D gene, clone size, V gene, J gene, CDR3 protein, CDR3 DNA. D genes are given only for firm matches. A row's size may be missing; if present it is once, few, many or a size class.

TRBD1	few	TRBV7-8	TRBJ1-2	CASSLVAGQGVDYGYTF	TGTGCCAGCAGCTTAGTCGCCGGACAGGGAGTGGACTATGGCTACACCTTC
.	many	TRBV12-3/TRBV12-4	TRBJ2-3	CASSLEGDPTDTQYF	TGTGCCAGCAGTTTAGAAGGGGACCCCACAGATACGCAGTATTTT
.	.	TRBV20-1	TRBJ1-5	CSARDRRYSNQPQHF	TGCAGTGCTAGAGATCGGAGGTATAGCAATCAGCCCCAGCATTTT
.	many	TRBV5-4	TRBJ1-2	CASSLLTPGWSGYTF	TGTGCCAGCAGCTTATTGACTCCCGGATGGAGTGGCTACACCTTC
.	.	TRBV5-1	TRBJ2-6	CASSLQPSSGANVLTF	TGCGCCAGCAGTTTGCAGCCCAGCTCTGGGGCCAACGTCCTGACTTTC
TRBD2	many	TRBV29-1	TRBJ2-1	CSVRGSWGNEQFF	TGCAGCGTTCGCGGGAGCTGGGGCAATGAGCAGTTCTTC
.	few	TRBV20-1	TRBJ2-4	CSARDPGEALNKNIQYF	TGCAGTGCTCGTGATCCGGGGGAAGCCCTCAACAAAAACATTCAGTACTTC
.	many	TRBV12-3/TRBV12-4	TRBJ1-3	CASRPWGLGGTIYF	TGTGCCAGCAGACCTTGGGGACTTGGGGGCACCATATATTTT
.	few	TRBV6-5	TRBJ2-7	CASSQSHTRSYEQYF	TGTGCCAGCAGTCAGAGCCATACTAGGTCCTACGAGCAGTACTTC
TRBD2	many	TRBV7-2	TRBJ2-1	CASSPQSGSGNEQFF	TGTGCCAGCAGCCCACAGAGCGGGAGTGGTAATGAGCAGTTCTTC
.	many	TRBV13	TRBJ1-1	CASSLGWGNTEAFF	TGTGCCAGCAGCTTAGGATGGGGGAACACTGAAGCTTTCTTT
.	many	TRBV29-1	TRBJ2-5	CSVAEETQYF	TGCAGCGTTGCAGAAGAGACCCAGTACTTC
.	many	TRBV29-1	TRBJ2-2	CSVARQGLNTGELFF	TGCAGCGTTGCCCGGCAGGGGTTGAACACCGGGGAGCTGTTTTTT
TRBD2	few	TRBV20-1	TRBJ2-3	CSAGTSGVTDTQYF	TGCAGTGCTGGCACTAGCGGGGTTACAGATACGCAGTATTTT
TRBD1	many	TRBV5-1	TRBJ2-1	CASSGSRDRVDNEQFF	TGCGCCAGCAGCGGATCCCGGGACAGGGTTGACAATGAGCAGTTCTTC
.	.	TRBV20-1	TRBJ2-1	CSASSWTGRERNNEQFF	TGCAGTGCGAGCTCTTGGACAGGGAGGGAACGAAACAATGAGCAGTTCTTC
TRBD1	many	TRBV5-1	TRBJ2-7	CASSLIGTEDEQYF	TGCGCCAGCAGCTTGATTGGGACAGAGGACGAGCAGTACTTC
.	.	TRBV27	TRBJ2-1	CASSKRDTNNEQFF	TGTGCCAGTTCAAAACGGGACACAAACAATGAGCAGTTCTTC
.	many	TRBV27	TRBJ2-7	CASRGSRIAYEQYF	TGTGCCAGTCGGGGTTCTCGAATAGCCTACGAGCAGTACTTC
.	many	TRBV5-1	TRBJ2-7	CASRFTSSYEQYF	TGCGCCAGCAGGTTCACAAGCTCCTACGAGCAGTACTTC
.	.	TRBV18	TRBJ2-3	CASSPQKGFTDTQYF	TGTGCCAGCTCACCACAAAAAGGGTTCACAGATACGCAGTATTTT
.	.	TRBV6-1	TRBJ2-7	CASRERSRMSGLGQYF	TGTGCCAGCAGAGAAAGAAGTCGAATGTCAGGGCTTGGGCAGTACTTC
.	many	TRBV20-1	TRBJ2-3	CSASQTRYTDTQYF	TGCAGTGCTAGTCAAACCAGATACACAGATACGCAGTATTTT
TRBD1	many	TRBV27	TRBJ1-5	CASSRRTGRDQPQHF	TGTGCCAGCAGTCGGCGGACAGGGCGCGATCAGCCCCAGCATTTT
.	many	TRBV5-1	TRBJ1-1	CASSMGWNTEAFF	TGCGCCAGCAGTATGGGTTGGAACACTGAAGCTTTCTTT
TRBD1	many	TRBV19	TRBJ2-7	CASSNPGQPSYEQYF	TGTGCCAGTAGTAACCCGGGACAGCCGTCCTACGAGCAGTACTTC
.	many	TRBV7-7	TRBJ1-4	CASSLSSTNEKLFF	TGTGCTAGCAGCTTAAGTTCAACTAATGAAAAACTGTTTTTT
.	few	TRBV12-3/TRBV12-4	TRBJ2-3	CASTRTWSDTDTQYF	TGTGCCAGCACCAGGACCTGGAGTGACACAGATACGCAGTATTTT
TRBD2	many	TRBV9	TRBJ2-1	CASSVGTGGIPNEQFF	TGTGCCAGCAGCGTAGGAACGGGAGGGATACCCAATGAGCAGTTCTTC
.	many	TRBV7-9	TRBJ1-1	CASSLTGPMNTEAFF	TGTGCCAGCAGCTTGACCGGGCCAATGAACACTGAAGCTTTCTTT
.	many	TRBV7-9	TRBJ2-2	CASSFSLGAGELFF	TGTGCCAGCAGCTTTTCCCTCGGGGCCGGGGAGCTGTTTTTT
.	few	TRBV12-3/TRBV12-4	TRBJ2-5	CASSFRAFDETQYF	TGTGCCAGCAGTTTCAGGGCCTTCGACGAGACCCAGTACTTC
.	few	TRBV12-3/TRBV12-4	TRBJ2-1	CASSLLAFRSTTGIPYNEQFF	TGTGCCAGCAGTTTACTTGCGTTTCGATCAACGACAGGCATACCCTACAATGAGCAGTTCTTC
TRBD2	many	TRBV5-1	TRBJ2-1	CASSPVAYPGGNEQFF	TGCGCCAGCAGCCCGGTAGCGTACCCGGGGGGGAATGAGCAGTTCTTC
TRBD1	many	TRBV5-4	TRBJ2-6	CASSSFPTGIGSGANVLTF	TGTGCCAGCAGCTCTTTCCCGACAGGGATAGGCTCTGGGGCCAACGTCCTGACTTTC
.	few	TRBV19	TRBJ1-5	CASSDRTLQPQHF	TGTGCCAGTAGTGACAGGACCCTCCAGCCCCAGCATTTT
.	many	TRBV5-1	TRBJ2-5	CASSLDPSQETQYF	TGCGCCAGCAGCTTGGATCCGAGCCAAGAGACCCAGTACTTC
.	many	TRBV6-2/TRBV6-3	TRBJ1-5	CASSYLGVLSQPQHF	TGTGCCAGCAGTTACCTTGGGGTTTTAAGCCAGCCCCAGCATTTT
TRBD1	many	TRBV6-5	TRBJ1-5	CASSRTGDSNQPQHF	TGTGCCAGCAGCCGGACAGGGGATAGCAATCAGCCCCAGCATTTT
.	many	TRBV29-1	TRBJ2-1	CSVDGLYNEQFF	TGCAGCGTTGATGGGCTTTACAATGAGCAGTTCTTC
.	many	TRBV11-1	TRBJ2-1	CASSPDWGVFDNEQFF	TGTGCCAGCAGCCCCGACTGGGGGGTGTTCGACAATGAGCAGTTCTTC
.	few	TRBV5-5	TRBJ2-7	CAGSLGGTDAYEQYF	TGTGCCGGCAGCTTAGGAGGGACTGACGCCTACGAGCAGTACTTC
.	few	TRBV5-1	TRBJ1-2	CASSFFPQSNYGYTF	TGCGCCAGCAGCTTTTTCCCCCAATCAAACTATGGCTACACCTTC
.	many	TRBV7-2	TRBJ1-3	CASSLAGRNSGNTIYF	TGTGCCAGCAGCTTAGCTGGACGCAACTCTGGAAACACCATATATTTT
.	many	TRBV6-5	TRBJ2-5	CASSQRLGRDTQETQYF	TGTGCCAGCAGCCAAAGACTTGGACGGGACACACAAGAGACCCAGTACTTC
.	many	TRBV20-1	TRBJ1-5	CSARGGRDQPQHF	TGCAGTGCTAGAGGGGGCCGAGATCAGCCCCAGCATTTT
.	many	TRBV5-5	TRBJ1-2	CASSFRGQNNYGYTF	TGTGCCAGCAGCTTTAGAGGACAGAATAACTATGGCTACACCTTC
.	once	TRBV7-9	TRBJ2-1	CASSRVKSDSEQFF	TGTGCCAGCAGCAGGGTTAAATCGGACTCCGAGCAGTTCTTC
.	many	TRBV20-1	TRBJ1-5	CSASAGHEQPQHF	TGCAGTGCTAGTGCAGGGCACGAACAGCCCCAGCATTTT
.	many	TRBV12-3/TRBV12-4	TRBJ1-5	CASGQFSNQPQHF	TGTGCCAGTGGACAGTTTAGCAATCAGCCCCAGCATTTT
.	few	TRBV6-1	TRBJ1-3	CASGGGPSGNTIYF	TGTGCCAGCGGGGGGGGGCCTTCTGGAAACACCATATATTTT
.	many	TRBV20-1	TRBJ1-1	CSAKRDTNTEAFF	TGCAGTGCCAAAAGGGACACGAACACTGAAGCTTTCTTT
TRBD1	.	TRBV7-9	TRBJ2-6	CASSSRDSISGANVLTF	TGTGCCAGCAGCAGCCGGGACAGTATCTCTGGGGCCAACGTCCTGACTTTC
.	many	TRBV12-3/TRBV12-4	TRBJ2-3	CASSLRRRGHMDTQYF	TGTGCCAGCAGTTTACGCAGGAGGGGGCACATGGATACGCAGTATTTT
.	many	TRBV21-1	TRBJ2-1	CASSKFPTGMDNEQFF	TGTGCCAGCAGCAAATTCCCGACAGGGATGGACAATGAGCAGTTCTTC